Here is one TCR beta chain with its context. This specimen belongs to a study of blood T cell repertoires in COVID-19. Study background: The United States, Italy and Spain were the sources of the acute and convalescent COVID-19 samples. Sources were T cells, B-cell-depleted T cells, or PBMCs; the material itself was cDNA or gDNA.

This table comes from immunoSEQ multiplex PCR, and its TCRdb copy is limited to in-frame clones, with some not included. The sample records 70,000 to 95,000 clones, around 89% being singletons. The Seattle site enrolled patients during active infection and followed them longitudinally. Sample: peripheral blood. This receptor was obtained from a man aged 45-65 years with COVID-19, enrolled during active disease.

CDR3 coding DNA: TGTGCCAGCAGCCCAGGCCCCAGTGGAATATTTATGAACACTGAAGCTTTCTTT. Translated, it gives CASSPGPSGIFMNTEAFF. The V call is TRBV11-2, the J call TRBJ1-1, with no clear D. This CDR3 comprises 18 residues. Trimming shortened V by 5 bases and J by 0 bases, and 22 bases separated the two germline ends. The germline V gene encodes CDR1 SGHAT and CDR2 FQNNGV.